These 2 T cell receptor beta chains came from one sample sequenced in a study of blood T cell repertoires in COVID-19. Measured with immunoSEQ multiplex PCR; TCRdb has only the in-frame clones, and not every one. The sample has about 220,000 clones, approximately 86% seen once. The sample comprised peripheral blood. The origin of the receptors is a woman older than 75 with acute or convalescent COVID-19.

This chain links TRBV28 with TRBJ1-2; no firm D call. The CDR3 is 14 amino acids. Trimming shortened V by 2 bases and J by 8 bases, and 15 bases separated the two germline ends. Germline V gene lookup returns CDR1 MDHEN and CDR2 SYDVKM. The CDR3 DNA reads TGTGCCAGCAGTTTAAGAATGAGGGAACGGGGCTACACCTTC. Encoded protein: CASSLRMRERGYTF.

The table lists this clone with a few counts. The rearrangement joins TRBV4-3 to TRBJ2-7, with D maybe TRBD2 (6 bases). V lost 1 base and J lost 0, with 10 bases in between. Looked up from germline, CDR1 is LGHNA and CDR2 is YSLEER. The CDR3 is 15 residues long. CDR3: CASSQGTGDSYEQYF. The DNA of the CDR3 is TGCGCCAGCAGCCAAGGAACGGGGGACTCCTACGAGCAGTACTTC.